This T cell receptor beta chain was identified during a study of control samples from healthy donors and cancer patients. This clone is judged medium-sized. Unmatched junction bases numbered 7, after V lost 5 bases and J lost 1 base. The CDR3 loop spans 14 amino acids. Germline V gene sequence: CDR1 GTSNPN, CDR2 SVGIG (reference sequence). Here immunoSEQ multiplex PCR was the method, and the copy in TCRdb shows in-frame clones only, minus some. The sample includes about 55,000 clones, roughly 94% of them seen just once. V and J are TRBV30 and TRBJ1-1, with TRBD1 matching over 7 bases. This TCR derives from a man in his thirties or forties in good health. Material for sequencing was blood. CDR3 amino acids: CAWDTTGWNTEAFF. In DNA form, the CDR3 reads TGTGCCTGGGATACGACAGGGTGGAACACTGAAGCTTTCTTT. The variable domain in full, completed from reference TRBV30 and TRBJ1-1, reads SQTIHQWPATLVQPVGSPLSLECTVEGTSNPNLYWYRQAAGRGLQLLFYSVGIGQISSEVPQNLSASRPQDRQFILSSKKLLLSDSGFYLCAWDTTGWNTEAFFGQGTRLTVV.